This T cell receptor beta chain was identified in a study of T cells in Graves' hyperthyroidism and ophthalmopathy. Points from the study as a whole: Blood also held most thyroid clonotypes expanded beyond 0.001.

TCR beta CDR3 region amplification was performed from RNA transcripts. The HTBI primer set served for first-round RT-PCR of the TCR CDR3. TCRdb re-derived calls from the multiplex PCR reads in MiXCR, one entry per CDR3 protein. The profile shows some 300,000 distinct CDR3 sequences, about an eighth of them singletons. V shed 5 bases, J shed 4 bases, and the junction held 11 bases outside the gene matches. The length of the CDR3 is 15 residues. In germline, CDR1 is SGHNT, CDR2 YYREEE (reference sequence). A note on this clonotype: Antigen: not known.

Lactation, pregnancy, other autoimmune disease or uncontrolled infection excluded patients. The sample comprised blood. The sequence was obtained from a woman in her 30s with Graves' hyperthyroidism that later progressed to Graves' ophthalmopathy. The rearrangement joins TRBV5-4 to TRBJ2-5; 7 bases match TRBD2. Here the CDR3 DNA reads TGTGCCAGCAGTACCTGGGGGACGGGAGGAGAGACCCAGTACTTC. Amino acid sequence: CASSTWGTGGETQYF.